This T cell receptor beta chain came from a study of breast tumors, draining lymph nodes, adjacent tissues. Whole-study findings and limits: Compared with lymph nodes, tumors were less diverse; compared with nontumor tissue, more.

This clonotype showed up many times. Antigen unknown. Germline V gene lookup returns CDR1 KGHSH and CDR2 LQKENI. CDR3 length: 15 residues. Trimming left V 3 bases short and J 5 bases short, with 17 bases between. One entry per CDR3 protein, called by TCRdb with MiXCR from the multiplex PCR reads. The sample carries tens of thousands of distinct CDR3 sequences, over 25% recorded once. Samples came from axillary lymph nodes draining the breast cancer. The rearrangement joins TRBV18 to TRBJ2-7; D is undetermined. The clonotype was recovered from a female donor with breast cancer. Some clones in this sample may be carry-over from other donors' samples. The specimen was axillary lymph node tissue. In DNA, the CDR3 is TGTGCCAGCTCACCTGTAACCAGGTCTAGGGACGAGCAGTACTTC. Protein product: CASSPVTRSRDEQYF.